This T cell receptor (beta chain) was recovered during a study of T cells in Graves' hyperthyroidism and ophthalmopathy. TCR beta CDR3 regions were amplified from RNA transcripts. The TCR CDR3 was amplified in a first-round RT-PCR using the HTBI primer set. TCRdb re-called the multiplex PCR reads with MiXCR, one entry per CDR3 protein. The sample gives a few hundred thousand distinct CDR3 sequences, around a sixth of which show up once; under 8% is in the top ten. This clonotype occurred many times. Antigen specificity is unknown. V lost 5 bases, J lost 3 bases, and 3 bases stayed unmatched. CDR1 GTSNPN and CDR2 SVGIG come from the germline V gene (reference sequence). The CDR3 is 13 residues long. General study points: Peripheral blood also featured most of the thyroid clonotypes expanded above 0.001.

The TCR sequence derives from a woman aged 25 to 39 with Graves' hyperthyroidism. The chain joins TRBV30 to TRBJ1-1, with 10 bases aligning to TRBD1. The sequenced sample was blood. The CDR3 here is CAWWDRGDTEAFF. The CDR3, as DNA: TGTGCCTGGTGGGACAGGGGCGACACTGAAGCTTTCTTT. Complete variable domain (other parts from reference TRBV30 and TRBJ1-1): SQTIHQWPATLVQPVGSPLSLECTVEGTSNPNLYWYRQAAGRGLQLLFYSVGIGQISSEVPQNLSASRPQDRQFILSSKKLLLSDSGFYLCAWWDRGDTEAFFGQGTRLTVV.